This T cell receptor (beta chain) was captured by sequencing in a study of blood T cell repertoires in COVID-19. Study background: COVID-19 samples, acute and convalescent, were from the United States, Italy and Spain.

The length of the CDR3 is 13 residues. Trimming took 8 bases from V and 9 from J; bases not matched to a gene: 8. Germline V gene sequence: CDR1 SGHAT, CDR2 FQNNGV. In the original analysis: Nucleated cell number was recorded as an estimate derived from reference gene primer amplification. Assay: immunoSEQ multiplex PCR; the TCRdb copy retains only in-frame clones and omits some. V and J calls and clone size are as listed in that table; D and trimming were resolved from the DNA. Of 100,000 to 150,000 clones in the sample, roughly 90% were seen once. This clone was seen a handful of times. The study drew participants aged about 18 to 89 years from approximately 25 US areas.

The chain has TRBV11-2 and TRBJ2-2, with TRBD2 identical over 8 bases. The sample comprised PBMCs or T cells enriched from blood (not recorded which). The source of this sequence is a woman between 50 and 59 years old who had recovered from COVID-19. The CDR3 bases are TGTGCCAGCCTCCGGACGGGGGGGCGGGAGCTGTTTTTT. As protein: CASLRTGGRELFF. Combining the CDR3 with reference TRBV11-2 and TRBJ2-2 gives the whole variable domain EAGVAQSPRYKIIEKRQSVAFWCNPISGHATLYWYQQILGQGPKLLIQFQNNGVVDDSQLPKDRFSAERLKGVDSTLKIQPAKLEDSAVYLCASLRTGGRELFFGEGSRLTVL.